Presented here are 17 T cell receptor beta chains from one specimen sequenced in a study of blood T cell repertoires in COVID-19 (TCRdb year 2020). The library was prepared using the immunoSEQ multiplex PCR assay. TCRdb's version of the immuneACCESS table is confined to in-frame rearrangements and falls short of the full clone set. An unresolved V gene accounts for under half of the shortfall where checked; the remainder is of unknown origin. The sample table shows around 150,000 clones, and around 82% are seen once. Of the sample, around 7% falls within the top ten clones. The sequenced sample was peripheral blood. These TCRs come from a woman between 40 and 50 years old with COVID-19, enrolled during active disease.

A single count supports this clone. The CDR3 spells CASSSGSFIEQYF. The CDR3, as DNA: TGTGCCAGCAGTAGCGGGAGTTTCATCGAGCAGTACTTC. This chain connects TRBV27 to TRBJ2-7, with 8 bases matching TRBD2. The V segment lost 5 bases and the J segment 6 bases; nucleotides outside the gene matches: 6. CDR1 and CDR2 (germline): MNHEY, SMNVEV (reference sequence). The length of the CDR3 is 13 residues.

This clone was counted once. As DNA, the CDR3 is TGCGCCAGCACTCCAGGGGCTCCCAAGAGCTCCTACAATGAGCAGTTCTTC. It codes for CASTPGAPKSSYNEQFF. This chain links TRBV5-1 with TRBJ2-1; TRBD1 might be the D (6 bases). This CDR3 spans 17 amino acids. In germline, CDR1 is SGHRS, CDR2 YFSETQ. V lost 6 bases to trimming and J lost 0 bases, with 19 bases between them.

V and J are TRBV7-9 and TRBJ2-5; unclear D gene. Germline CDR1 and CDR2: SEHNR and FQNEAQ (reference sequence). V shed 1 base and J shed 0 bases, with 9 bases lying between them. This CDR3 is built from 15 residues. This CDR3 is CASSLGQAHQETQYF. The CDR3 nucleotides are TGTGCCAGCAGCTTAGGGCAGGCGCACCAAGAGACCCAGTACTTC. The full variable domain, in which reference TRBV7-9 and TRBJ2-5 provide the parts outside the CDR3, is DTGVSQNPRHKITKRGQNVTFRCDPISEHNRLYWYRQTLGQGPEFLTYFQNEAQLEKSRLLSDRFSAERPKGSFSTLEIQRTEQGDSAMYLCASSLGQAHQETQYFGPGTRLLVL.

CDR3 DNA: TGTGCCAGTGGACAGGGAAAAAGTAGAGGCTACACCTTC. It yields the protein CASGQGKSRGYTF. This sequence joins TRBV3-1 (or the pseudogene TRBV3-2) and TRBJ1-2, with 8 bases aligning to TRBD1. Germline loops: CDR1 LGHDT, CDR2 YNNKEL (reference sequence). The CDR3 contains 13 residues. V trimming: 9 bases; J trimming: 8 bases; junction bases outside the gene matches: 11.

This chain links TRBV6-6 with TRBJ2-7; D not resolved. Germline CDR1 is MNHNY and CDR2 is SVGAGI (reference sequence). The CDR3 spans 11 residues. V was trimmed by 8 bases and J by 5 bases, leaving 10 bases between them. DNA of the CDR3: TGTGCCAGCTCCCTAGTACACGAGCAGTACTTC. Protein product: CASSLVHEQYF.

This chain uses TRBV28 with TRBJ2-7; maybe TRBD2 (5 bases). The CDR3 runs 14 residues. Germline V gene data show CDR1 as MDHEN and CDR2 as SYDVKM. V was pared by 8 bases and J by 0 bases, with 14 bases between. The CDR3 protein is CASFSEDSSYEQYF. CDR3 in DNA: TGTGCCAGCTTTAGCGAGGATTCCTCCTACGAGCAGTACTTC. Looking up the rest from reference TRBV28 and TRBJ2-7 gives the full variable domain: DVKVTQSSRYLVKRTGEKVFLECVQDMDHENMFWYRQDPGLGLRLIYFSYDVKMKEKGDIPEGYSVSREKKERFSLILESASTNQTSMYLCASFSEDSSYEQYFGPGTRLTVT.

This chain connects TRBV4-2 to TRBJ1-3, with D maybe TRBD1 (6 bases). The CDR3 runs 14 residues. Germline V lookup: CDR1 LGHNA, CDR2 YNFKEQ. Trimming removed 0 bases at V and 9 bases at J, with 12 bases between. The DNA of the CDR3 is TGTGCCAGCAGCCAAGAGGGGACATCTTCCACCATATATTTT. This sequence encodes CASSQEGTSSTIYF.

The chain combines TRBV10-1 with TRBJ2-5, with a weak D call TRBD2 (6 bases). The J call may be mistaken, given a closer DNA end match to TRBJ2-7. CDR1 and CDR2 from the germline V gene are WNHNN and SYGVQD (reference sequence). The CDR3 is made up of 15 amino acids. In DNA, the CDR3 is TGCGCCACCCACAGGTGGCGGGATAGCTCCTACGAGCAGTACTTC. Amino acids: CATHRWRDSSYEQYF.

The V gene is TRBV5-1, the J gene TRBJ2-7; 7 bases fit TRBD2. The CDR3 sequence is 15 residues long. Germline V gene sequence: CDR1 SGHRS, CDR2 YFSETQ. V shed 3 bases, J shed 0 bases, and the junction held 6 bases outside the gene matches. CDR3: CASSWGGMSSYEQYF. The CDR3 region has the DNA TGCGCCAGCAGCTGGGGGGGAATGAGCTCCTACGAGCAGTACTTC.

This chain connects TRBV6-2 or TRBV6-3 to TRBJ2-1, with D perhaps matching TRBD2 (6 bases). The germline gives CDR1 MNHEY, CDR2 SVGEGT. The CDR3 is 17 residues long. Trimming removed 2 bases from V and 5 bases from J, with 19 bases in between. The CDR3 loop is CASSYALGGPGDNEQFF. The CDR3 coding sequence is TGTGCCAGCAGTTACGCCCTCGGAGGTCCGGGGGACAATGAGCAGTTCTTC.

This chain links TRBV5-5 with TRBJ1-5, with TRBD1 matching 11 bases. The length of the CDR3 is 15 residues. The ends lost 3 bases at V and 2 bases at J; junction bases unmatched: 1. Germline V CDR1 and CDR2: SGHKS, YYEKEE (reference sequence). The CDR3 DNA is TGTGCCAGCAGCTGGGGACAGGGGGGCAATCAGCCCCAGCATTTT. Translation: CASSWGQGGNQPQHF.

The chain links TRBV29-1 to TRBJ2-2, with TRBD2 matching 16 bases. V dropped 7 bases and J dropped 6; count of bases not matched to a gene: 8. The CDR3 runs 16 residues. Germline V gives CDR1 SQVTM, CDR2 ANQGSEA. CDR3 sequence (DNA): TGCAGCGCCGGGACTAGCGGGAGGGCCGGGGCCGGGGAGCTGTTTTTT. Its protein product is CSAGTSGRAGAGELFF.

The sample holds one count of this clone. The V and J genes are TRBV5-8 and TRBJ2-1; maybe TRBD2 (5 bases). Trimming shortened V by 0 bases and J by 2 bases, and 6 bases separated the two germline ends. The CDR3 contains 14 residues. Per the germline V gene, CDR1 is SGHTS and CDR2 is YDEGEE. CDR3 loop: CASSLVGTYNEQFF. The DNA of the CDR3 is TGTGCCAGCAGCTTGGTCGGGACCTACAATGAGCAGTTCTTC. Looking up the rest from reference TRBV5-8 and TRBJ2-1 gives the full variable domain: EAGVTQSPTHLIKTRGQQATLRCSPISGHTSVYWYQQALGLGLQFLLWYDEGEERNRGNFPPRFSGRQFPNYSSELNVNALELEDSALYLCASSLVGTYNEQFFGPGTRLTVL.

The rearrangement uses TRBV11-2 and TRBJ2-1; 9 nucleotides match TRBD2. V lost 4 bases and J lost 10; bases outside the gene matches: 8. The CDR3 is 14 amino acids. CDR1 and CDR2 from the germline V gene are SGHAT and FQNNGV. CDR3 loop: CASSSTLAGREQFF. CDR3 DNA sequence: TGTGCCAGCAGCTCTACACTAGCGGGTAGGGAGCAGTTCTTC.

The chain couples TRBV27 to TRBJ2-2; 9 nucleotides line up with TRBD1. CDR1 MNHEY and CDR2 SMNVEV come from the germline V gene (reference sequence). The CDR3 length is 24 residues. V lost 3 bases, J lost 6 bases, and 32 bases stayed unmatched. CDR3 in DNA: TGTGCCAGCAGTTTGCGGGGTTGGGAGAGGGGTTTAACACCGGGACAGGGAAACGCCGGGGAGCTGTTTTTT. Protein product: CASSLRGWERGLTPGQGNAGELFF.

The chain's CDR3 is CASSEYEVFVQETQYF. The CDR3 coding sequence is TGTGCCAGCAGTGAATACGAGGTTTTTGTGCAAGAGACCCAGTACTTC. The chain uses TRBV6-1 and TRBJ2-5, with D hard to call. The ends were cut back, 2 bases at V and 2 bases at J, with 15 bases in the middle. CDR1 and CDR2 from the germline V gene are MNHNS and SASEGT. CDR3 length equals 16 residues.

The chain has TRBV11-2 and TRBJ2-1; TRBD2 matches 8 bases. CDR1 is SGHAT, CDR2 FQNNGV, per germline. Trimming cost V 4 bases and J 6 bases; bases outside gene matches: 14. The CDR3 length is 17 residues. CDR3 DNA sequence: TGTGCCAGCAGCTCGTTTCCGACAGCGGGAGAAGGCAATGAGCAGTTCTTC. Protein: CASSSFPTAGEGNEQFF.